The clone carrying this TCR beta chain was picked up many times. The data originate from a study of T cells after yellow fever vaccination. Via MiXCR, TCRdb re-called the 5' RACE reads, giving one row per CDR3 protein. The sample has 200,000 to 300,000 distinct CDR3 sequences; 6.5% to 7.5% are singletons. The CDR3 is made up of 16 amino acids. Trimming took off 2 bases at V and 0 bases at J, with 12 bases between the two ends. CDR1 is SGHTA, CDR2 FQGNSA, per germline. Sequenced material: CD4+ T cells sorted from PBMCs, taken on the day of the yellow fever booster vaccination. This clonotype was obtained from a man aged 25 to 40 who received the YFV17D yellow fever vaccine. This chain uses TRBV7-2 with TRBJ2-3; D is unclear. The CDR3 bases are TGTGCCAGCAGCTTACAAGGGATACCTAGCACAGATACGCAGTATTTT. It codes for CASSLQGIPSTDTQYF. Full variable domain (outside the CDR3, taken from reference TRBV7-2 and TRBJ2-3): GAGVSQSPSNKVTEKGKDVELRCDPISGHTALYWYRQSLGQGLEFLIYFQGNSAPDKSGLPSDRFSAERTGGSVSTLTIQRTQQEDSAVYLCASSLQGIPSTDTQYFGPGTRLTVL.